These T cell receptor beta chains were read from a single sample in a study of control samples from healthy donors and cancer patients. The assay was immunoSEQ multiplex PCR, and TCRdb's table has in-frame clones only and misses some. The sample lists about 170,000 clones; roughly 93% were seen once. Sequences were obtained from blood. The receptors shown here come from a woman aged 55 to 70 in good health. Both conserved end residues are part of each CDR3. Fields, in order: D gene, V gene, clone size, J gene, CDR3 DNA, CDR3 protein. The D gene is left open where the match is weak. Expanded clones get a size class; other rows say once, few or many, or leave the size out.

TRBD2	TRBV4-3	-	TRBJ2-3	TGCGCCAGCAGCCTATTTAGCGGGGGCCGGGGAGATACGCAGTATTTT	CASSLFSGGRGDTQYF
TRBD1	TRBV2	-	TRBJ2-7	TGTGCCAGCAGAGACAGGGGGCTTTCCTACGAGCAGTACTTC	CASRDRGLSYEQYF
-	TRBV6-2/TRBV6-3	-	TRBJ1-5	TGTGCCAGCAGTTACTCGAGCAGTACTAGCAATCAGCCCCAGCATTTT	CASSYSSSTSNQPQHF
-	TRBV19	-	TRBJ1-6	TGTGCCAGTAGTGCCCGGGACGGGTTTAATTCACCCCTCCACTTT	CASSARDGFNSPLHF
-	TRBV7-2	-	TRBJ2-3	TGTGCCAGCAGCTTAGGCGGGGCATCCACAGATACGCAGTATTTT	CASSLGGASTDTQYF
-	TRBV3-1/TRBV3-2	-	TRBJ2-1	TGTGCCAGCAGCCAAGTGGGGAACCAGCAGTTCTTC	CASSQVGNQQFF
TRBD2	TRBV30	-	TRBJ2-5	TGTGCCTGGAGAGACACTAGCGGAGAGACCCAGTACTTC	CAWRDTSGETQYF
-	TRBV6-5	-	TRBJ1-3	TGTGCCAGCAAGGTTGGCCTCTCTGGAAACACCATATATTTT	CASKVGLSGNTIYF
-	TRBV2	-	TRBJ1-1	TGTGCCAGCGAAGCGCGAGTCCACGTAAAAAACACTGAAGCTTTCTTT	CASEARVHVKNTEAFF
-	TRBV27	-	TRBJ2-5	TGTGCCAGCAGGGGGACACAAGAGACCCAGTACTTC	CASRGTQETQYF
-	TRBV29-1	few	TRBJ1-2	TGCAGCGTCGACCCCGGGGGCGGTGGCTACACCTTC	CSVDPGGGGYTF
-	TRBV6-5	-	TRBJ1-6	TGTGCCAGCAGAGACCAAGTAGCCTCACCCCTCCACTTT	CASRDQVASPLHF
TRBD2	TRBV27	-	TRBJ2-1	TGTGCCAGCAGTTTTCTTCTAGCGGGGGGGCGGAATGAGCAGTTCTTC	CASSFLLAGGRNEQFF
-	TRBV7-2	-	TRBJ2-3	TGTGCCAGCAGCTTAGGGGGCCGAAAAATGGCAGATACGCAGTATTTT	CASSLGGRKMADTQYF
TRBD1	TRBV10-1	-	TRBJ2-7	TGCGCCAGCAGTGAGGTCCAGGGGGCGGCCGAGCAGTACTTC	CASSEVQGAAEQYF
-	TRBV13	-	TRBJ2-7	TGTGCCAGCAGCTTAGTTAGGGGTCCCTACGAGCAGTACTTC	CASSLVRGPYEQYF
TRBD2	TRBV19	-	TRBJ2-1	TGTGCCAGTAGTCGGCTAGCGGGGCCCGACAATGAGCAGTTCTTC	CASSRLAGPDNEQFF
-	TRBV19	-	TRBJ1-3	TGTGCCAGTAGTTTCGACGGGACATCTGGAAACACCATATATTTT	CASSFDGTSGNTIYF
-	TRBV30	-	TRBJ1-2	TGTGCCTGGACCAGGGTGACGAGTGGCTACACCTTC	CAWTRVTSGYTF
-	TRBV3-1/TRBV3-2	once	TRBJ1-1	TGTGCCAGCAGCCAAGGCGTCGAAGCTTTCTTT	CASSQGVEAFF
-	TRBV30	-	TRBJ2-5	TGTGCCTGGGACACCTACCAAGAGACCCAGTACTTC	CAWDTYQETQYF
-	TRBV2	-	TRBJ1-6	TGTGCCACCAAGAATACTTTTTGGACAACCTATAATTCACCCCTCCACTTT	CATKNTFWTTYNSPLHF
TRBD1	TRBV2	few	TRBJ1-5	TGTGCCAGCAGTCTCAGGGGGCTTGGCAATCAGCCCCAGCATTTT	CASSLRGLGNQPQHF
-	TRBV12-5	-	TRBJ2-3	TGTGCTAGTGGTTTTGGAAGCACAGATACGCAGTATTTT	CASGFGSTDTQYF
-	TRBV7-6	-	TRBJ1-1	TGTGCCAGCAGCTTAGAAGACAGGCCGAACACTGAAGCTTTCTTT	CASSLEDRPNTEAFF
-	TRBV7-2	-	TRBJ1-2	TGTGCCAGCAGCTTATCAGGGGCAATTATGGACTATGGCTACACCTTC	CASSLSGAIMDYGYTF
-	TRBV2	-	TRBJ1-1	TGTGCCAGCAGTGATAGGGACCCTGGGACTGAAGCTTTCTTT	CASSDRDPGTEAFF
-	TRBV7-2	-	TRBJ1-2	TGTGCCAGCAGCTTACTAGGGGGGGCTAACTATGGCTACACCTTC	CASSLLGGANYGYTF
-	TRBV28	-	TRBJ2-1	TGTGCCAGCAGTTTACCGGGGTCCCCCACCAATGAGCAGTTCTTC	CASSLPGSPTNEQFF
-	TRBV2	-	TRBJ2-2	TGTGCCAGCAGGGCGGGTCGGGGCACCGGGGAGCTGTTTTTT	CASRAGRGTGELFF
-	TRBV21-1	-	TRBJ1-1	TGTGCCAGCGACGGTAACACTGAAGCTTTCTTT	CASDGNTEAFF
TRBD1	TRBV6-5	-	TRBJ1-6	TGTGCCAGCAGAGTAGGGGACAGGGAATATTCACCCCTCCACTTT	CASRVGDREYSPLHF
TRBD1	TRBV7-9	-	TRBJ1-2	TGTGCCAGCAGCGTAACCGGGACAGGGTCTGGCTACACCTTC	CASSVTGTGSGYTF
TRBD1	TRBV7-9	-	TRBJ1-1	TGTGCCAGCAGCTCGACAGGGACGAACACTGAAGCTTTCTTT	CASSSTGTNTEAFF
-	TRBV5-3	-	TRBJ2-1	TGTGCCAGAAGCTTGCAGCGGGCTATCTACAATGAGCAGTTCTTC	CARSLQRAIYNEQFF
-	TRBV18	-	TRBJ2-7	TGTGCCAGCTCACGGGACACCTCCTACGAGCAGTACTTC	CASSRDTSYEQYF
TRBD1	TRBV5-1	-	TRBJ2-7	TGCGCCAGCAGCCCAGGGACAGCGAGCTCCTACGAGCAGTACTTC	CASSPGTASSYEQYF
-	TRBV19	once	TRBJ2-2	TGTGCCAGTAGTCGTCAGAGGGGAAACACCGGGGAGCTGTTTTTT	CASSRQRGNTGELFF
-	TRBV19	-	TRBJ1-2	TGTGCCAGCTCCAGGGCTAACTATGGCTACACCTTC	CASSRANYGYTF
-	TRBV7-3	-	TRBJ2-1	TGTGCCAGCAGCTTAACGAGGGACTACAATGAGCAGTTCTTC	CASSLTRDYNEQFF
TRBD1	TRBV29-1	-	TRBJ2-2	TGCAGCGTTGAGAATAGTAGGGGGCGGAACACCGGGGAGCTGTTTTTT	CSVENSRGRNTGELFF
-	TRBV5-1	-	TRBJ1-1	TGCGCCAGCAGCTTGGGGTCGGGGGGCGCCGAAGCTTTCTTT	CASSLGSGGAEAFF
-	TRBV28	-	TRBJ1-3	TGTGCCAGCAGTTTACCCTCTTTACAGGGAAACACCATATATTTT	CASSLPSLQGNTIYF
TRBD1	TRBV2	-	TRBJ2-4	TGTGCCACCAACCGGGACAGGGGGAACATTCAGTACTTC	CATNRDRGNIQYF
TRBD1	TRBV7-2	-	TRBJ1-1	TGTGCCAGCAGGCGGGGTGGGACAGAGATGAACACTGAAGCTTTCTTT	CASRRGGTEMNTEAFF
-	TRBV7-8	-	TRBJ1-4	TGTGCCAGCAGCTTCTCCGGGACCTCGAATGAAAAACTGTTTTTT	CASSFSGTSNEKLFF
TRBD2	TRBV7-8	-	TRBJ2-1	TGTGCCAGCAGCTTAGACTTAGCGGGGGGTTACAATGAGCAGTTCTTC	CASSLDLAGGYNEQFF
-	TRBV6-6	-	TRBJ2-7	TGTGCCAGCAGTTACGGGCAGGGACTTTACTACGAGCAGTACTTC	CASSYGQGLYYEQYF
TRBD1	TRBV5-6	-	TRBJ1-4	TGTGCCAGCAGCTCGACAGGGGGCTATGAAAAACTGTTTTTT	CASSSTGGYEKLFF
-	TRBV27	few	TRBJ1-1	TGTGCCAGCAGCCCAGTTTTCGGGGTGAACACTGAAGCTTTCTTT	CASSPVFGVNTEAFF
-	TRBV18	-	TRBJ1-1	TGTGCCAGCTCAGGGAGGACGGACACTGAAGCTTTCTTT	CASSGRTDTEAFF
-	TRBV4-3	-	TRBJ2-7	TGCGCCAGCAGCCAAGATCATCGTAGCTCCTACGAGCAGTACTTC	CASSQDHRSSYEQYF
TRBD2	TRBV9	-	TRBJ2-1	TGTGCCAGCAGCGTAGGTAGCGGGGGGGCCCGGGCCAATGAGCAGTTCTTC	CASSVGSGGARANEQFF
-	TRBV18	-	TRBJ1-2	TGTGCCAGCTCACCAATCGCAGCGACTTATGGCTACACCTTC	CASSPIAATYGYTF
-	TRBV9	-	TRBJ2-7	TGTGCCAGCAGCGTAGCAGCGGGACAGCTCTACGAGCAGTACTTC	CASSVAAGQLYEQYF
TRBD2	TRBV4-1	-	TRBJ2-3	TGCGCCAGCAGCCAAGACCGACTAGCGGGGGCCAGCACAGATACGCAGTATTTT	CASSQDRLAGASTDTQYF